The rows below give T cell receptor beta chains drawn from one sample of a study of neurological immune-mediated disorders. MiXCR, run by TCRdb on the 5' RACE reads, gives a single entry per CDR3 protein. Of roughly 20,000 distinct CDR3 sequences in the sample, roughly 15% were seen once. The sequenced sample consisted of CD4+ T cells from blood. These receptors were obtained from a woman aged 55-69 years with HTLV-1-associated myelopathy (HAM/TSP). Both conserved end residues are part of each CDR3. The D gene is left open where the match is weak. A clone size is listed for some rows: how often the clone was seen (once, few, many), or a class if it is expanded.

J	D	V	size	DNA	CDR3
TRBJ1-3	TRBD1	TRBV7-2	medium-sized	TGTGCCAGCAGCTTGGGCAGGGGGCCGGGGTCTGGAAACACCATATATTTT	CASSLGRGPGSGNTIYF
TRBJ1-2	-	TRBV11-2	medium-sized	TGTGCCAGCAGCCTCCAAGACCGTGGCTACACCTTC	CASSLQDRGYTF
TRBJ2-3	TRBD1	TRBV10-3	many	TGTGCCATCAGTCCGACCCCGGGACAGGGTCCAGATACGCAGTATTTT	CAISPTPGQGPDTQYF
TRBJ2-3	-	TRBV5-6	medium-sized	TGTGCCAGCAGTTCGGCGGAGGCATCAGATACGCAGTATTTT	CASSSAEASDTQYF
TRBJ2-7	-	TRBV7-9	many	TGTGCCAGCAGCCCACGCCGGGACGAGCAGTACTTC	CASSPRRDEQYF
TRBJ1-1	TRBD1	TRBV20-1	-	TGCAGTGCTAGGTATGACAGGGACATGAACACTGAAGCTTTCTTT	CSARYDRDMNTEAFF
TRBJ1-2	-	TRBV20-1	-	TGCAGTGCTTCCCCGACTAAGGGGTACTATGGCTACACCTTC	CSASPTKGYYGYTF
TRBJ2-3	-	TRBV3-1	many	TGTGCCAGCAGCCTGTCTCTACGGAACCCTAGCACAGATACGCAGTATTTT	CASSLSLRNPSTDTQYF
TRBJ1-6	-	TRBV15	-	TGTGCCACCAGCAGAGATCGCGGGTCTAGTTCACCCCTCCACTTT	CATSRDRGSSSPLHF
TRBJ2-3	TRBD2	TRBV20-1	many	TGCAGTGCTAGCCTTCTCTGGTCTAGCGGGGGCACAGATACGCAGTATTTT	CSASLLWSSGGTDTQYF
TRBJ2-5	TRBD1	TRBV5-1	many	TGCGCCAGCAGCCCCGGGACAGGGGGTTACCAAGAGACCCAGTACTTC	CASSPGTGGYQETQYF
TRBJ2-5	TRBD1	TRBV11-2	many	TGTGCCAGCACCACAGGGGATGGGGCACAAGAGACCCAGTACTTC	CASTTGDGAQETQYF
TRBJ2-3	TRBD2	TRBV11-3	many	TGTGCCAGCAGCTCATGGGGACTAGCGGGGGGCCTTCATACGCAGTATTTT	CASSSWGLAGGLHTQYF
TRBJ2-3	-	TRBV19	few	TGTGCCAGTAGTATCTGGGCCCGGGAATCAGATACGCAGTATTTT	CASSIWARESDTQYF
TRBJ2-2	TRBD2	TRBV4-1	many	TGCGCCAGCAGCACAATAGCGGGAGGGCCGATCGGGGAGCTGTTTTTT	CASSTIAGGPIGELFF
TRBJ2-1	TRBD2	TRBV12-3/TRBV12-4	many	TGTGCCAGCATGAGGCGGGAGGGTCGATGGGGGCAGTTCTTC	CASMRREGRWGQFF
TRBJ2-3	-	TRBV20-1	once	TGCAGTGCTATAGGTGGAGGCGGCGGCGCAGATACGCAGTATTTT	CSAIGGGGGADTQYF
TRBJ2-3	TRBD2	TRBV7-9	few	TGTGCCAGCACCTATAGCGGGAGCCATGCAGATACGCAGTATTTT	CASTYSGSHADTQYF
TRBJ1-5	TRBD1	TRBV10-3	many	TGTGCCATCAGGGGGACAGGGGAAGGGAATCAGCCCCAGCATTTT	CAIRGTGEGNQPQHF
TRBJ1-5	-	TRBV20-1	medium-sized	TGCAGTGCTAGTCTGGGGGACGGCAATCAGCCCCAGCATTTT	CSASLGDGNQPQHF
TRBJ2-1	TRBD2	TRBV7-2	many	TGTGCCAGCAGCCGTTATGCGGGAGACCAGAATGAGCAGTTCTTC	CASSRYAGDQNEQFF
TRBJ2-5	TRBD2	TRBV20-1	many	TGCAGTGCTAGAGAGAGAGCGGGAGCTTCCGAGACCCAGTACTTC	CSARERAGASETQYF
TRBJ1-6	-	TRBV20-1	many	TGCAGTGCTCTTTTCTCCGAGGGGGGGCTAGCCCTCCACTTT	CSALFSEGGLALHF
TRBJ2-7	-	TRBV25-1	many	TGTGCCAGCAGTGAGCGTTCCTACGAGCAGTACTTC	CASSERSYEQYF
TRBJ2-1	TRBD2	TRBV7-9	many	TGTGCCAGCAGCTTCCGACTAGCGGGCGCACTGGGCTTTGAGCAGTTCTTC	CASSFRLAGALGFEQFF
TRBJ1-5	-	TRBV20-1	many	TGCAGTGCTCAAGCCCCGGAGGGGCAGCCCCAGCATTTT	CSAQAPEGQPQHF
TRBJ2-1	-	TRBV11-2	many	TGTGCCAGCAGCTTACAACCCAGCGATGAGCAGTTCTTC	CASSLQPSDEQFF
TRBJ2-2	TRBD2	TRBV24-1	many	TGTGCCACCAGTGACATACCTAGAGCGGGGGGTCCCACCGGGGAGCTGTTTTTT	CATSDIPRAGGPTGELFF